This T cell receptor (beta chain) was captured by sequencing in a study of shared clonotypes between healthy human individuals. In germline, CDR1 is SGHDT, CDR2 YYEEEE. The CDR3 runs to 16 residues. V lost 0 bases to trimming and J lost 3 bases, with 12 bases between them. Investigators divided CD4+ cells into CD45RA+ naive and CD45RA-negative memory subsets. General observations from the study: Donor scarcity curtailed the genetic and exposure-history diversity represented herein.

As regards this clone: Its cognate antigen is unknown.

Repertoires were generated with immunoSEQ multiplex PCR, while TCRdb's copy carries only in-frame clones and drops some. This table holds 2 million to 2.5 million clones, roughly 95% found once. This rearrangement joins TRBV5-6 to TRBJ1-4; D not resolved. Material for sequencing was naive CD4+ T cells sorted from blood. Subset described: CD45RA+ positively selected. This TCR came from a man in his late teens or twenties in good health. The CDR3 protein is CASSLVGGSANEKLFF. CDR3 in DNA: TGTGCCAGCAGCTTGGTGGGCGGCTCAGCTAATGAAAAACTGTTTTTT.